This is a list of T cell receptor beta chains from one sample in a study of long-term antiretroviral therapy in people with HIV. Some clones are missing from TCRdb's copy, which holds only in-frame ones; the method was immunoSEQ multiplex PCR. This sample carries under 20,000 clones, around 86% of them seen once, and the ten largest clones take about 10%. Sequences were derived from unsorted PBMCs, sampled 0.5 years after starting antiretroviral therapy. Source of these receptors: a man aged 35 to 55 with HIV. CDR3s include the opening cysteine and the closing phenylalanine or tryptophan. The D gene is left open where the match is weak. Size tells how often a clone was seen (once, few, many) or the class of an expanded clone, and some rows leave it out.

V,size,J,D,DNA,CDR3
TRBV19,-,TRBJ2-7,-,TGTGCCAGTAGTCTCGGACTCGCCTACGAGCAGTACTTC,CASSLGLAYEQYF
TRBV27,few,TRBJ2-5,TRBD2,TGTGCCAGCGGAGCGGGAGAGACCCCGCAGGAGACCCAGTACTTC,CASGAGETPQETQYF
TRBV9,-,TRBJ1-2,TRBD1,TGTGCCAGCAGCGACGGACAGGGGGTCTATGGCTACACCTTC,CASSDGQGVYGYTF
TRBV7-6,-,TRBJ2-3,-,TGTGCCAGCAGCCAGTCGTCGGATAGCACAGATACGCAGTATTTT,CASSQSSDSTDTQYF
TRBV6-1,-,TRBJ1-1,TRBD1,TGTGCCAGCAGTGAAGGTACAGGGGGGGACACTGAAGCTTTCTTT,CASSEGTGGDTEAFF
TRBV5-3,-,TRBJ1-4,TRBD1,TGTGCCAGCAGCTTGGGGTCCGACAGGGGTGAAAAACTGTTTTTT,CASSLGSDRGEKLFF
TRBV5-1,-,TRBJ1-1,-,TGCGCCAGCAGTTCCAACCGTGAAGCTTTCTTT,CASSSNREAFF
TRBV18,-,TRBJ2-2,-,TGTGCCAGCTCACCGAACACCGGGGAGCTGTTTTTT,CASSPNTGELFF
TRBV7-9,-,TRBJ1-5,-,TGTGCCAGCAGCTTAGTAGGGAATAGCAATCAGCCCCAGCATTTT,CASSLVGNSNQPQHF
TRBV7-6,-,TRBJ2-7,-,TGTGCCAGCAGCTCCGACAGGACTAGGGAGCAGTACTTC,CASSSDRTREQYF
TRBV5-8,-,TRBJ2-7,-,TGTGCCAGCATCACTAGTGGGGGGTCGGTCCACGAGCAGTACTTC,CASITSGGSVHEQYF
TRBV4-3,-,TRBJ1-5,-,TGCGCCAGCAGCCAAGGGTTCGGTTCGAATCAGCCCCAGCATTTT,CASSQGFGSNQPQHF
TRBV28,-,TRBJ1-5,-,TGTGCCAGCACTCGGGGGTATAGCAATCAGCCCCAGCATTTT,CASTRGYSNQPQHF
TRBV4-3,-,TRBJ1-5,TRBD1,TGCGCCAGCAGCCAAAAAACAGGGGCCGATCAGCCCCAGCATTTT,CASSQKTGADQPQHF
TRBV7-2,once,TRBJ1-2,-,TGTGCCAGCAGCCCGACTGTCAACTATGGCTACACCTTC,CASSPTVNYGYTF
TRBV5-1,-,TRBJ1-2,-,TGCGCCAGCAATAACCCTAACTATGGCTACACCTTC,CASNNPNYGYTF
TRBV10-1,-,TRBJ2-7,-,TGCGCCAGCAGTCGAGACGGACTCGACGAGCAGTACTTC,CASSRDGLDEQYF
TRBV5-4,once,TRBJ2-1,-,TGTGCCAGCAGCTTGCCTAGCAATGAGCAGTTCTTC,CASSLPSNEQFF
TRBV28,-,TRBJ2-1,-,TGTGCCAGCAGTCCTCCGCAACAGGCCTACAATGAGCAGTTCTTC,CASSPPQQAYNEQFF
TRBV9,-,TRBJ1-3,-,TGTGCCAGCAGCGTCGAGCTACAGGGTATTGGAAACACCATATATTTT,CASSVELQGIGNTIYF
TRBV11-2,-,TRBJ2-7,TRBD2,TGTGCCAGCACCGACCGGCGGGGGGCGGGGCTCGAGCAGTACTTC,CASTDRRGAGLEQYF
TRBV9,-,TRBJ2-5,-,TGTGCCAGCAGCGTCGGGGGTCAAGAGACCCAGTACTTC,CASSVGGQETQYF
TRBV5-4,-,TRBJ2-3,-,TGTGCCAGCAGCGTCCAACAGTTAGATACGCAGTATTTT,CASSVQQLDTQYF
TRBV27,-,TRBJ2-1,-,TGTGCCAGCAGTATGGGCCTTACATACAATGAGCAGTTCTTC,CASSMGLTYNEQFF
TRBV10-1,-,TRBJ1-1,-,TGCGCCAGCAGTGACATGAACACTGAAGCTTTCTTT,CASSDMNTEAFF
TRBV28,few,TRBJ1-2,-,TGTGCCAGCAGTTTCTTCGACTATGGCTACACCTTC,CASSFFDYGYTF